These 16 T cell receptor beta chains were sequenced from one sample in a study of CD8+ T cells in alopecia areata (dated by TCRdb to 2016 to 2019). The sample's time point, from its label and the paper: baseline before oral tofacitinib. Lesional scalp punch biopsies and peripheral blood were collected from alopecia areata patients. The library was made by the immunoSEQ multiplex PCR assay. For TCR sequencing, RNA was extracted from every sample and reverse transcribed into cDNA to serve as template. Not all clones reach the TCRdb copy of this immuneACCESS table, which keeps in-frame sequences only. Checked studies attribute under half of the gap to unresolved V genes and leave the rest unexplained. This sample comprises approximately 13,000 clones, approximately 50% of them detected only once. The ten largest clones capture roughly 10% of the sample. The sample was skin, taken at week 0. Source of these receptors: a human donor with alopecia areata.

This CDR3 is CAINVDSSNYGYTF. CDR3 in DNA: TGTGCCATCAACGTGGACAGCTCTAACTATGGCTACACCTTC. The chain is built from TRBV10-3 and TRBJ1-2; the D gene is possibly TRBD1 (6 bases). The CDR3 covers 14 residues. Trimming took 7 bases from V and 0 from J, leaving 12 bases between them. Germline loops: CDR1 ENHRY, CDR2 SYGVKD.

Written as DNA, the CDR3 is TGCGCCAGCAGCCAGGCCTTCGACAGGGGGCCCCACCCTTCTGGAAACACCATATATTTT. Amino acid sequence: CASSQAFDRGPHPSGNTIYF. The V and J genes are TRBV4-1 and TRBJ1-3; 10 bases are a match to TRBD1. This CDR3 has 20 residues. CDR1 is MGHRA, CDR2 YSYEKL, per germline. J was trimmed by 1 base and V by 3 bases; bases with no gene match: 15.

The count of this clone is one. The rearrangement links TRBV19 to TRBJ2-2, with D maybe TRBD2 (5 bases). The CDR3 contains 15 residues. Trimming removed 9 bases from V and 1 base from J, with 15 bases in between. Germline lookup yields CDR1 LNHDA and CDR2 SQIVND (reference sequence). The DNA of the CDR3 is TGTGCCAGCCGGACTGTACAATTGAACACCGGGGAGCTGTTTTTT. Protein: CASRTVQLNTGELFF.

Regarding this clone: This sample includes further DNA sequences coding for the same CDR3. The V call is TRBV18, the J call TRBJ1-1; maybe TRBD1 (5 bases). The CDR3 is made up of 13 amino acids. The germline CDR1 and CDR2 sequences are KGHSH and LQKENI. The V and J ends lost 6 bases and 1 base respectively, with 9 bases between them. CDR3 in amino acids: CASSRQGNTEAFF. DNA for the CDR3: TGTGCCAGCTCCCGCCAGGGGAACACTGAAGCTTTCTTT.

This clone was recorded a few times. The chain links TRBV10-3 to TRBJ2-3; 12 bases line up with TRBD2. Germline V lookup: CDR1 ENHRY, CDR2 SYGVKD. The CDR3 is 17 residues long. V lost 0 bases and J lost 0; bases outside the gene matches: 1. For the CDR3, the DNA is TGTGCCATCAGTGAGTCAGGACTAGCGGGGAGCACAGATACGCAGTATTTT. Translated: CAISESGLAGSTDTQYF.

The chain employs TRBV6-5 and TRBJ2-4, with TRBD2 as a possible D gene (6 bases). The V gene lost 6 bases and the J gene lost 7 bases, with 16 bases spanning the gap. The CDR3 is 14 residues long. Per the germline V gene, CDR1 is MNHEY and CDR2 is SVGAGI. In DNA, the CDR3 is TGTGCCAGCAGCCGCGGGACCGCCGATAACATTCAGTACTTC. It specifies CASSRGTADNIQYF.

The chain joins TRBV7-9 to TRBJ1-1; no definite D call. The CDR3 has 13 residues. Trimming left V 2 bases short and J 14 bases short, with 18 bases between. Germline V lookup: CDR1 SEHNR, CDR2 FQNEAQ (reference sequence). The CDR3 nucleotides read TGTGCCAGCAGCTTAAACGCAGAGAGACTTAACTTCTTT. Residues: CASSLNAERLNFF.

The chain links TRBV7-3 to TRBJ2-1; 7 bases match TRBD2. The germline V gene encodes CDR1 SGHTA and CDR2 FQGTGA. The CDR3 spans 12 residues. Trimming cost V 4 bases and J 8 bases; bases outside gene matches: 2. This CDR3 reads CASSSGLYEQFF. The DNA of the CDR3 is TGTGCCAGCAGCTCGGGACTATATGAGCAGTTCTTC.

A few counts support this clone. The rearrangement uses TRBV5-6 and TRBJ2-5; TRBD1 matches 8 bases. This CDR3 region has 15 residues. Trimming at V came to 2 bases and at J to 2 bases, leaving 5 bases not matched to a gene. CDR1 and CDR2 from the germline V gene are SGHDT and YYEEEE. The CDR3 DNA sequence: TGTGCCAGCAGCTTTTTGGGGACAGGACAAGAGACCCAGTACTTC. This encodes CASSFLGTGQETQYF.

This chain links TRBV29-1 with TRBJ2-5, with TRBD2 identical over 11 bases. Unmatched junction bases numbered 11, after V lost 3 bases and J lost 5 bases. CDR1 is SQVTM and CDR2 is ANQGSEA in the germline V gene. CDR3 length: 16 amino acids. The CDR3 DNA is TGCAGCGTTGAGGGGTTAGCGGGGGGGCCGAGGGAGACCCAGTACTTC. Translation gives CSVEGLAGGPRETQYF.

This chain uses TRBV5-1 with TRBJ2-2, with TRBD1 matching over 9 bases. Trimming removed 3 bases from V and 5 bases from J; junction bases left unmatched: 5. The CDR3 runs 15 residues. The germline V gene encodes CDR1 SGHRS and CDR2 YFSETQ. The CDR3 spells CASSSGTGRTGELFF. The DNA of the CDR3 is TGCGCCAGCAGCTCGGGGACAGGGAGAACCGGGGAGCTGTTTTTT.

The chain carries TRBV29-1 and TRBJ2-7; TRBD2 is a possible D gene (5 bases). V was pared by 4 bases and J by 2 bases, with 9 bases between. This CDR3 spans 12 amino acids. Germline V gene lookup returns CDR1 SQVTM and CDR2 ANQGSEA. This CDR3 reads CSVGGQPYEQYF. As DNA, the CDR3 is TGCAGCGTTGGAGGGCAACCCTACGAGCAGTACTTC.

This clone has just a few counts. This sequence joins TRBV9 and TRBJ2-1; TRBD1 might be the D (6 bases). V lost 0 bases, J lost 4 bases, and 11 bases lay in between. This CDR3 is built from 15 residues. CDR1 and CDR2 from the germline V gene are SGDLS and YYNGEE. The CDR3 is CASSVAPTGYNEQFF. The DNA of the CDR3 is TGTGCCAGCAGCGTAGCTCCGACAGGTTACAATGAGCAGTTCTTC.

This chain uses TRBV4-1 with TRBJ1-1; D may be TRBD1 (5 bases). This CDR3 has 15 amino acids. V was shortened by 4 bases and J by 5 bases, with 17 bases between the two germline ends. Looked up from germline, CDR1 is MGHRA and CDR2 is YSYEKL. The CDR3 bases are TGCGCCAGCAGCCGCCAGGACGGGGGGGAGACTGAAGCTTTCTTT. Its protein product is CASSRQDGGETEAFF.

V and J are TRBV28 and TRBJ1-2, with 7 bases lining up with TRBD1. Germline V gene data show CDR1 as MDHEN and CDR2 as SYDVKM. The V segment lost 2 bases and the J segment 8 bases; nucleotides outside the gene matches: 8. This CDR3 contains 14 residues. Written as DNA, the CDR3 is TGTGCCAGCAGTTTAAACAGGGGAGTGAGCGGCTACACCTTC. It yields the protein CASSLNRGVSGYTF.

The chain links TRBV5-6 to TRBJ2-2; D gene uncertain. V lost 2 bases and J 2 bases, leaving 7 bases between the germline ends. The germline CDR1 and CDR2 sequences are SGHDT and YYEEEE. The CDR3 extends over 14 amino acids. CDR3 sequence (DNA): TGTGCCAGCAGCTTCACGGCTAACACCGGGGAGCTGTTTTTT. It yields the protein CASSFTANTGELFF.